This T cell receptor (beta chain) came from a study of blood T cell repertoires in COVID-19. Turning to the study itself: Sample material is recorded as cDNA or gDNA derived from T cells, B-cell-depleted T cells, or PBMCs.

Sequenced by immunoSEQ multiplex PCR; TCRdb stores in-frame clones only, minus some. The table has about 170,000 clones, about 83% seen once. In germline, CDR1 is SGDLS, CDR2 YYNGEE. CDR3 length: 18 residues. Trimming took 3 bases from V and 0 from J; bases not matched to a gene: 11. The sequence was obtained from a woman aged 80 or over with acute or convalescent COVID-19. The sample comprised peripheral blood. The V gene is TRBV9, the J gene TRBJ2-1; 8 bases line up with TRBD1. In DNA, the CDR3 is TGTGCCAGCAGCGCCGATCAAGACAGGGGAAGCTCCTACAATGAGCAGTTCTTC. Translating it yields CASSADQDRGSSYNEQFF. The variable domain in full, with the rest retrieved from reference TRBV9 and TRBJ2-1, is DSGVTQTPKHLITATGQRVTLRCSPRSGDLSVYWYQQSLDQGLQFLIQYYNGEERAKGNILERFSAQQFPDLHSELNLSSLELGDSALYFCASSADQDRGSSYNEQFFGPGTRLTVL.